This TCR beta chain was found in a study of T cells in Graves' hyperthyroidism and ophthalmopathy. From RNA transcripts, TCR beta CDR3 regions were amplified. HTBI primers were employed in a first-round RT-PCR of the TCR CDR3. TCRdb passed the multiplex PCR reads through MiXCR, listing each CDR3 protein once. Among 550,000 to 600,000 distinct CDR3 sequences listed, 12% to 15% were seen once. This clonotype was counted a few times. A single base separates this from a much larger clone, so it may be a read error. The PBMCs studied were ones that came from 8.5 to 10 ml fresh peripheral blood. The germline V gene has CDR1 SGHRS and CDR2 YFSETQ. The length of the CDR3 is 16 residues. V was trimmed by 2 bases and J by 0 bases, leaving 13 bases between them.

The sample taken for sequencing was blood. V and J are TRBV5-1 and TRBJ2-3, with a weak D call TRBD1 (5 bases). This sequence was found in a woman under 30 with Graves' ophthalmopathy. CDR3 nucleotides: TGCGCCAGCAGCTTTGGGGCCGGCAGCAGCACAGATACGCAGTATTTT. It encodes CASSFGAGSSTDTQYF.